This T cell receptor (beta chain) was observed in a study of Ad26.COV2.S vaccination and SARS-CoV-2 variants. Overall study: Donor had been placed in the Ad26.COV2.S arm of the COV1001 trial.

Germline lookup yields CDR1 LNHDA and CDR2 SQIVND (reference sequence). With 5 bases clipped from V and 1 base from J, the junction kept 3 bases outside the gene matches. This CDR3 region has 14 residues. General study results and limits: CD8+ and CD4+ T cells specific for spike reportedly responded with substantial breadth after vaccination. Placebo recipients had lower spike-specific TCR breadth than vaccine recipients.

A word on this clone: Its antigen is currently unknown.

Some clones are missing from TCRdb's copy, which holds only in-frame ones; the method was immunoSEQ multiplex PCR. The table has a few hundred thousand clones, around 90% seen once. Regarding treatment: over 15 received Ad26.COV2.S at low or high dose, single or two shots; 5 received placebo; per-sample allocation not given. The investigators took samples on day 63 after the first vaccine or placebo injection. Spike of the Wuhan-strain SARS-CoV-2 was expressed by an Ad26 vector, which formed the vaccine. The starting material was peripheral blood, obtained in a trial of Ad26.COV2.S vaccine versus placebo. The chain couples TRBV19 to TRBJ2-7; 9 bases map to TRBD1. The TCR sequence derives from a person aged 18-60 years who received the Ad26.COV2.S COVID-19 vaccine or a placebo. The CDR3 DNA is TGTGCCAGTAGTTCCGGGACAGGGTCCTACGAGCAGTACTTC. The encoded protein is CASSSGTGSYEQYF. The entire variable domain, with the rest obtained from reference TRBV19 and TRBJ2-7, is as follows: DGGITQSPKYLFRKEGQNVTLSCEQNLNHDAMYWYRQDPGQGLRLIYYSQIVNDFQKGDIAEGYSVSREKKESFPLTVTSAQKNPTAFYLCASSSGTGSYEQYFGPGTRLTVT.